Sequencing of this T cell receptor (beta chain) was carried out in a study of T cell repertoires in cytomegalovirus infection. Points from the study as a whole: It was HLA-C-restricted CMV-specific TCR beta clonotypes that dominated the response ex vivo.

In the case of this clonotype: Its antigen is not known.

Per the germline V gene, CDR1 is MNHEY and CDR2 is SVGAGI. This CDR3 comprises 14 residues. The V gene lost 6 bases and the J gene lost 7 bases, with 18 bases spanning the gap. One entry per CDR3 protein results from TCRdb running MiXCR on the reads. This sample has around 750,000 distinct CDR3 sequences, with 32% found just once. The clonotype was recovered from a human donor in good health (CMV status not recorded). Some clones in this sample may be carry-over from other donors' samples. The sequenced sample was cultured CD8+ T cells from PBMCs, obtained from culture after CMV antigen stimulation. The chain combines TRBV6-5 with TRBJ1-2; D remains ambiguous. The CDR3 DNA is TGTGCCAGCAGCGCGACACCGAGTGAAGCTGGCTACACCTTC. Amino acids: CASSATPSEAGYTF.